Listed below are T cell receptor beta chains from one sample, sequenced in a study of tissue T cells after allogeneic stem cell transplantation. Assay used: immunoSEQ multiplex PCR; TCRdb lists only in-frame clones, some missing. This table holds about 40,000 clones, 80% to 95% found once. Here the sequenced sample was blood, taken before transplantation. The receptors stem from a woman aged 40 to 75 who later had graft-versus-host disease after an allogeneic stem cell transplant. Each CDR3 is given with its conserved first and last residue. The D gene is left open where the match is weak. Size is omitted from some rows. Given values are once, few, many or a class for expanded clones.

. | TRBJ1-3 | TRBV3-1/TRBV3-2 | . | CASSQVLGSGNTIYF | TGTGCCAGCAGCCAAGTACTAGGTTCTGGAAACACCATATATTTT
. | TRBJ2-7 | TRBV5-1 | TRBD1 | CASSPRRGGTGLGEQYF | TGCGCCAGCAGCCCCCGCCGGGGCGGGACAGGGTTAGGCGAGCAGTACTTC
. | TRBJ1-3 | TRBV7-2 | TRBD1 | CASSLDSGGNTIYF | TGTGCCAGCAGCTTAGATTCAGGGGGGAACACCATATATTTT
. | TRBJ2-7 | TRBV19 | . | CASSMNGGYEQYF | TGTGCCAGTAGTATGAACGGTGGCTACGAGCAGTACTTC
. | TRBJ2-1 | TRBV27 | . | CASSFGTKAYNEQFF | TGTGCCAGCAGTTTCGGGACCAAGGCCTACAATGAGCAGTTCTTC
. | TRBJ1-1 | TRBV12-5 | . | CASGLLTGLNTEAFF | TGTGCTAGTGGTCTCTTGACAGGCCTGAACACTGAAGCTTTCTTT
. | TRBJ2-7 | TRBV19 | TRBD1 | CASSVLGTGTYEQYF | TGTGCCAGTAGTGTACTCGGGACAGGGACCTACGAGCAGTACTTC
. | TRBJ2-7 | TRBV27 | . | CASSLSPGFYEQYF | TGTGCCAGCAGTTTATCGCCAGGATTCTACGAGCAGTACTTC
. | TRBJ2-5 | TRBV6-5 | . | CASRLAGQETQYF | TGTGCCAGCAGACTAGCAGGCCAAGAGACCCAGTACTTC
. | TRBJ2-3 | TRBV4-3 | . | CASSQDIPTLATRTDTQYF | TGCGCCAGCAGCCAAGATATCCCGACGCTAGCGACTCGCACAGATACGCAGTATTTT
once | TRBJ1-5 | TRBV5-4 | . | CASSLDGSNQPQHF | TGTGCCAGCAGCCTTGACGGTAGCAATCAGCCCCAGCATTTT
. | TRBJ2-7 | TRBV27 | TRBD1 | CASSLYGTGAPEQYF | TGTGCCAGCAGTTTATACGGGACAGGGGCCCCCGAGCAGTACTTC
few | TRBJ1-6 | TRBV19 | . | CASSPSWTSLGDSPLHF | TGTGCCAGTAGTCCCAGCTGGACGTCCCTCGGGGACTCACCCCTCCACTTT
once | TRBJ2-1 | TRBV19 | . | CASSIQPRGTGEQFF | TGTGCCAGTAGTATACAACCGAGAGGGACTGGTGAGCAGTTCTTC
. | TRBJ2-3 | TRBV7-2 | TRBD1 | CASKIGQGAGVRTDTQYF | TGTGCCAGTAAAATCGGACAGGGGGCTGGAGTTCGAACAGATACGCAGTATTTT
. | TRBJ2-1 | TRBV18 | TRBD2 | CASSSFLAGSSYNEQFF | TGTGCCAGCTCATCCTTCCTAGCGGGATCCTCCTACAATGAGCAGTTCTTC
. | TRBJ2-1 | TRBV5-8 | . | CASSAGTGAKSYNEQFF | TGTGCCAGCAGCGCGGGAACAGGGGCTAAGTCCTACAATGAGCAGTTCTTC
. | TRBJ2-3 | TRBV27 | . | CASSQGNTDTQYF | TGTGCCAGCAGTCAAGGAAACACAGATACGCAGTATTTT
. | TRBJ2-3 | TRBV24-1 | . | CATSDFSDTQYF | TGTGCCACCAGTGATTTTTCAGATACGCAGTATTTT
. | TRBJ1-2 | TRBV7-2 | TRBD1 | CASSLKGAGGGYTF | TGTGCCAGCAGCTTAAAGGGGGCTGGCGGTGGCTACACCTTC
. | TRBJ2-7 | TRBV30 | TRBD1 | CAWSQAGTGGYEQYF | TGTGCCTGGAGTCAAGCCGGGACAGGGGGATACGAGCAGTACTTC
. | TRBJ2-3 | TRBV19 | . | CASRPSAADTQYF | TGTGCCAGTAGACCTAGCGCGGCAGATACGCAGTATTTT
. | TRBJ1-3 | TRBV9 | . | CASSVAPGNTIYF | TGTGCCAGCAGCGTCGCCCCTGGAAACACCATATATTTT
once | TRBJ1-1 | TRBV19 | TRBD1 | CASGTGPEAFF | TGTGCCAGTGGGACAGGTCCTGAAGCTTTCTTT
. | TRBJ1-5 | TRBV10-3 | . | CAISDETGRSNQPQHF | TGTGCCATCAGTGATGAAACAGGACGAAGCAATCAGCCCCAGCATTTT
. | TRBJ1-1 | TRBV29-1 | TRBD1 | CSVRRGPENTEAFF | TGCAGCGTAAGAAGGGGGCCGGAGAACACTGAAGCTTTCTTT
. | TRBJ2-1 | TRBV7-2 | . | CASSLGPNNEQFF | TGTGCCAGCAGCTTAGGGCCGAACAATGAGCAGTTCTTC
. | TRBJ1-5 | TRBV7-6 | . | CASSFPGGNSNQPQHF | TGTGCCAGCAGCTTTCCTGGAGGTAACAGCAATCAGCCCCAGCATTTT
. | TRBJ2-7 | TRBV28 | . | CATGGTPSYEQYF | TGTGCCACCGGCGGAACTCCCTCCTACGAGCAGTACTTC
. | TRBJ2-1 | TRBV6-6 | . | CASTATWGRSYNEQFF | TGTGCCAGCACCGCAACCTGGGGGCGCTCCTACAATGAGCAGTTCTTC
. | TRBJ2-6 | TRBV5-5 | . | CASSLAGQSSSGANVLTF | TGTGCCAGCAGCTTGGCAGGGCAGAGCAGCTCTGGGGCCAACGTCCTGACTTTC
. | TRBJ2-1 | TRBV5-1 | TRBD2 | CASSPGGEGYNEQFF | TGCGCCAGCAGCCCGGGGGGGGAGGGGTACAATGAGCAGTTCTTC
. | TRBJ2-1 | TRBV3-1/TRBV3-2 | . | CASSQSGVPSSYNEQFF | TGTGCCAGCAGCCAATCGGGCGTTCCCAGCTCCTACAATGAGCAGTTCTTC
. | TRBJ1-2 | TRBV27 | . | CASSHLPTNYGYTF | TGTGCCAGCAGCCACTTGCCCACTAACTATGGCTACACCTTC
. | TRBJ2-2 | TRBV5-4 | TRBD1 | CASSSPDRVTGELFF | TGTGCCAGCAGCTCACCCGACAGGGTCACCGGGGAGCTGTTTTTT
. | TRBJ2-7 | TRBV6-5 | TRBD2 | CASKLTSGSYEQYF | TGTGCCAGCAAGTTGACTAGCGGCTCCTACGAGCAGTACTTC
. | TRBJ2-1 | TRBV6-2/TRBV6-3 | TRBD2 | CASSYSGTSHEQFF | TGTGCCAGCAGTTACTCGGGGACTAGTCATGAGCAGTTCTTC
. | TRBJ2-7 | TRBV4-2 | . | CASSQEGRSYEQYF | TGTGCCAGCAGCCAAGAGGGCCGATCCTACGAGCAGTACTTC
. | TRBJ1-5 | TRBV6-1 | . | CASSELSRNQPQHF | TGTGCCAGCAGTGAACTGAGCCGCAATCAGCCCCAGCATTTT
. | TRBJ2-3 | TRBV7-8 | . | CASSLSGTRTDTQYF | TGTGCCAGCAGCCTAAGCGGGACACGCACAGATACGCAGTATTTT
. | TRBJ2-2 | TRBV10-1 | . | CASSEWGGAQRRELFF | TGCGCCAGCAGTGAGTGGGGTGGGGCCCAGAGGCGGGAGCTGTTTTTT
. | TRBJ2-1 | TRBV6-2/TRBV6-3 | . | CASSSSGPYNEQFF | TGTGCCAGCAGCTCTAGTGGACCCTACAATGAGCAGTTCTTC
. | TRBJ1-1 | TRBV9 | . | CASSVGTGDMNTEAFF | TGTGCCAGCAGCGTAGGAACGGGGGACATGAACACTGAAGCTTTCTTT
. | TRBJ1-2 | TRBV24-1 | . | CATSDLNGSGYTF | TGTGCCACCAGTGATTTGAACGGATCTGGCTACACCTTC
. | TRBJ1-1 | TRBV29-1 | . | CSVEDGQNTEAFF | TGCAGCGTTGAAGATGGCCAGAACACTGAAGCTTTCTTT
. | TRBJ2-7 | TRBV5-1 | . | CASSLGRGSTDEQYF | TGCGCCAGCAGCTTGGGGAGGGGGTCCACTGACGAGCAGTACTTC
. | TRBJ2-7 | TRBV29-1 | . | CSAKRELGYEQYF | TGCAGCGCAAAACGGGAGTTGGGGTACGAGCAGTACTTC
. | TRBJ2-1 | TRBV5-4 | . | CASSLPGDHEQFF | TGTGCCAGCAGCTTGCCAGGGGATCATGAGCAGTTCTTC
. | TRBJ2-7 | TRBV3-1/TRBV3-2 | . | CASSQARYEQYF | TGTGCCAGCAGCCAAGCGCGATACGAGCAGTACTTC
. | TRBJ2-7 | TRBV5-1 | TRBD1 | CASSYGTGGDEQYF | TGCGCCAGCAGCTACGGGACAGGGGGCGACGAGCAGTACTTC
. | TRBJ2-7 | TRBV5-1 | . | CASNEGVGYEQYF | TGCGCCAGCAATGAGGGGGTGGGCTACGAGCAGTACTTC
. | TRBJ2-1 | TRBV7-8 | . | CASSPRTVSYNEQFF | TGTGCCAGCAGCCCCCGGACGGTCTCCTACAATGAGCAGTTCTTC
. | TRBJ2-1 | TRBV19 | . | CASSISSQYNEQFF | TGTGCCAGTAGTATTTCTAGTCAATACAATGAGCAGTTCTTC
. | TRBJ2-5 | TRBV6-2/TRBV6-3 | . | CASSSIGTAVGRGTQYF | TGTGCCAGCAGCTCTATTGGGACGGCGGTGGGTAGGGGGACCCAGTACTTC
. | TRBJ2-7 | TRBV7-7 | . | CASSPDLPTSYYEQYF | TGTGCTAGCAGCCCCGACCTCCCGACTAGTTACTACGAGCAGTACTTC
once | TRBJ2-1 | TRBV9 | . | CASSVAPSSYNEQFF | TGTGCCAGCAGCGTAGCGCCCAGCTCCTACAATGAGCAGTTCTTC
. | TRBJ1-5 | TRBV27 | . | CASSLSPFQPQHF | TGTGCCAGCAGCCTTAGCCCTTTTCAGCCCCAGCATTTT
. | TRBJ2-2 | TRBV6-1 | TRBD1 | CASSEYRGMGTGELFF | TGTGCCAGCAGTGAATACAGGGGCATGGGCACCGGGGAGCTGTTTTTT
once | TRBJ2-3 | TRBV2 | . | CASSENWSTDTQYF | TGTGCCAGCAGTGAAAACTGGAGCACAGATACGCAGTATTTT